The rows below give T cell receptor beta chains drawn from one sample of a study of metastatic and nonmetastatic thyroid tumors. Using MiXCR, TCRdb reanalyzed the PCR reads. The sample carries over 30,000 clones, 15% to 20% recorded once. Sequences were obtained from blood. These receptors all stem from a male donor with papillary thyroid cancer or a benign thyroid nodule (not recorded which). Some clones in this sample may be carry-over from other donors' samples. CDR3s include the opening cysteine and the closing phenylalanine or tryptophan. D genes are given only for firm matches. Clone size appears in some rows only: once, few, many, or a class for an expanded clone.

D gene,V gene,clone size,J gene,CDR3 DNA,CDR3 protein
NA,TRBV28,NA,TRBJ2-3,TGTGCCAGCAGGACGAGTCCGGTACAGGGATCGGGCACAGATACGCAGTATTTT,CASRTSPVQGSGTDTQYF
TRBD1,TRBV24-1,many,TRBJ1-2,TGTGCCACCAGTGATCAGACAGGGGCTGGCTACACCTTC,CATSDQTGAGYTF
NA,TRBV28,medium-sized,TRBJ1-1,TGTGCCAGCAGCCTAGGAGGGGTGGAGTTGAACACTGAAGCTTTCTTT,CASSLGGVELNTEAFF
TRBD2,TRBV11-1,NA,TRBJ2-3,TGTGCCAGCAGCATACCCCTAGCGGCCACAGATACGCAGTATTTT,CASSIPLAATDTQYF
TRBD2,TRBV24-1,NA,TRBJ2-3,TGTGCCACCAGTGTCCCGACTAGCTTGGCAGATACGCAGTATTTT,CATSVPTSLADTQYF
TRBD2,TRBV20-1,once,TRBJ2-2,TGCAGTGCTAGAGAACTCGCGGGAGGGCGTACCGGGGATCTGTTTTTT,CSARELAGGRTGDLFF
NA,TRBV9,many,TRBJ2-7,TGTGCCAGCAGCCCCCCCTACTCCGGGGGAGGATCCGAGCAGTACTTC,CASSPPYSGGGSEQYF
TRBD1,TRBV19,many,TRBJ1-1,TGTGCCAGTAGTATTGGGACAGGTAACTCTGAAGCTTTCTTT,CASSIGTGNSEAFF
NA,TRBV20-1,NA,TRBJ2-7,TGCAGTGCTAGATCGGGATGGATAGACTACGAGCAGTACTTC,CSARSGWIDYEQYF
NA,TRBV28,NA,TRBJ2-7,TGTGCCAGCAGTTTATACGGCCAGGGTAAGGGCGAGCAGTACTTC,CASSLYGQGKGEQYF
NA,TRBV6-1,medium-sized,TRBJ2-7,TGTGCCAGCAGTGAATCGCCGACGGTCCCCTACGAGCAGTACTTC,CASSESPTVPYEQYF
NA,TRBV12-3/TRBV12-4,many,TRBJ1-5,TGTGCCAGCAGTTCCCGGGGTCAAGGGCCCCAGCATTTT,CASSSRGQGPQHF
NA,TRBV12-3/TRBV12-4,medium-sized,TRBJ2-7,TGTGCCAGCAGTTTAGGCACAAACGTGGCATCCTACGAGCAGTACTTC,CASSLGTNVASYEQYF
TRBD1,TRBV3-1,many,TRBJ2-7,TGTGCCAGCAGCCCGGGACAGGCGAGCTCCTACGAGCAGTACTTC,CASSPGQASSYEQYF
NA,TRBV2,many,TRBJ1-2,TGTGCCAGCAGTGATCTAAGAGGCGGCTACACCTTC,CASSDLRGGYTF
TRBD2,TRBV27,few,TRBJ2-1,TGTGCCAGCAGCAGACGGACTAGCGGGAAGTATGAGCAGTTCTTC,CASSRRTSGKYEQFF
TRBD2,TRBV27,few,TRBJ2-1,TGTGCCAGCAGGACGACAGCGGGAGCGGGCTACAATGAGCAGTTCTTC,CASRTTAGAGYNEQFF
TRBD1,TRBV19,once,TRBJ1-5,TGTGCCAGTAGTAGATCACGACAGGGCAGGCTCAATCAGCCCCAGCATTTT,CASSRSRQGRLNQPQHF
NA,TRBV6-1,NA,TRBJ2-7,TGTGCCATCGCCCCGGGACACTCCTACGAGCAGTACTTC,CAIAPGHSYEQYF
NA,TRBV28,medium-sized,TRBJ2-1,TGTGCCAGCAGTTTACTTGCGGGTACTTTTGGTGAGCAGTTCTTC,CASSLLAGTFGEQFF
TRBD2,TRBV12-3/TRBV12-4,few,TRBJ2-7,TGTGCCAGCCCCACGGTACTAGCGGGCCCCTACGAGCAGTACTTC,CASPTVLAGPYEQYF
TRBD2,TRBV27,many,TRBJ2-1,TGTGCCAGCAGCCATAGCGGGAGTAACAATGAGCAGTTCTTC,CASSHSGSNNEQFF
NA,TRBV7-3,NA,TRBJ2-3,TGTGCCAGCGGCCGGGCAACAGATACGCAGTATTTT,CASGRATDTQYF
TRBD1,TRBV28,many,TRBJ1-6,TGTGCCAGCAGTTTCAGGCAGGGGGGGAATTCACCCCTCCACTTT,CASSFRQGGNSPLHF
NA,TRBV4-2,NA,TRBJ1-6,TGTGCCAGCAGTTACGACTCGCGTAATTCACCCCTCCACTTT,CASSYDSRNSPLHF
NA,TRBV20-1,once,TRBJ1-1,TGCAGTGCTAGCAACAGGGACACTGAAGCTTTCTTT,CSASNRDTEAFF